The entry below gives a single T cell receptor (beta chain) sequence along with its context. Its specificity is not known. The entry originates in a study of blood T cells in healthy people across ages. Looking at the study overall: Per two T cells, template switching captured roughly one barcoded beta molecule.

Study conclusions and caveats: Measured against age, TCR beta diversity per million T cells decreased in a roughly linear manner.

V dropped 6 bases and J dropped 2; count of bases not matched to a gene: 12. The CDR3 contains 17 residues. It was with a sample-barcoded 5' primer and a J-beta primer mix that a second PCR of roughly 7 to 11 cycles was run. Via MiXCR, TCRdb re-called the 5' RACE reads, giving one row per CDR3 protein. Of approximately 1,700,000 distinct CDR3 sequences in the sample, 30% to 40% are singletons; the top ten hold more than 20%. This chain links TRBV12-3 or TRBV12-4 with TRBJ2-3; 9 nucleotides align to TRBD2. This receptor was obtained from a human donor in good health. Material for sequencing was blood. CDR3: CASSRGELAGSTDTQYF. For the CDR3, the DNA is TGTGCCAGCAGCCGAGGGGAGCTAGCGGGATCCACAGATACGCAGTATTTT.